This TCR beta chain was documented in a study of T cells after yellow fever vaccination. Study-wide background: With SMART-Seq v4 Ultra Low Input, the fractions containing low cell numbers were prepared.

The CDR3 runs to 14 residues. The junction had 6 bases not matched to a gene; V was cut back by 8 bases and J by 0 bases. Germline assignment: CDR1 SNHLY and CDR2 FYNNEI. As regards this clonotype: Its antigen is currently unknown.

5'RACE template switching added a universal primer site and UMIs to TCR cDNA. MiXCR was run by TCRdb on the 5' RACE reads, yielding one entry per CDR3 protein. Among 300,000 or so distinct CDR3 sequences listed, approximately 13% were seen once. Study-wide results and limits: One caveat is that FACS-sorted repertoires could contain abundant clonotypes contaminating from the bulk population. Most clones from primary vaccination resurfaced after the booster (approximately 97% CD4, over 75% CD8).

The sample in question was CD4+ T cells sorted from PBMCs, obtained 45 days after the yellow fever booster vaccination. This clonotype was obtained from a man younger than 45 who received the YFV17D yellow fever vaccine. The genes are TRBV2 and TRBJ2-7; 8 bases line up with TRBD1. The CDR3 region has the DNA TGTGCCAGCCTTAGGGACAGGAGCTCCTACGAGCAGTACTTC. It is translated as CASLRDRSSYEQYF.